These T cell receptor beta chains were read from a single sample in a study of blood T cell repertoires in COVID-19. Profiled with immunoSEQ multiplex PCR; TCRdb holds only in-frame clones, not every one. The sample contains about 130,000 clones, roughly 79% of which appear only once. The sample was peripheral blood. These receptors all come from a human donor in a cohort sampled during active COVID-19. CDR3s leave out the opening cysteine and the closing phenylalanine or tryptophan. Clone size is given for some rows only: seen once, a few or many times, or a class if the clone is expanded.

J gene,clone size,V gene,CDR3 protein
TRBJ2-7,NA,TRBV5-4,ASSSTTGGSVEQY
TRBJ1-1,NA,TRBV30,AWIGTGRGTTEAF
TRBJ2-3,NA,TRBV7-3,ASSLGAATDTQY
TRBJ1-1,NA,TRBV6-6,ASSSASTGHTEAF
TRBJ1-1,NA,TRBV6-4,ASSFGENTEAF
TRBJ2-5,NA,TRBV9,ASSVTGTNQETQY
TRBJ2-5,few,TRBV19,ASSIIAGVETQY
TRBJ2-3,NA,TRBV9,ASSVGATLPDTQY
TRBJ1-2,NA,TRBV5-8,ASSLLNNYGYT
TRBJ2-1,NA,TRBV29-1,SARPRRESSYNEQF
TRBJ1-1,NA,TRBV6-5,ASSYGLGARSEAF
TRBJ1-4,few,TRBV30,AWSQQGEKLF
TRBJ1-1,NA,TRBV7-3,ASSESGGSTEAF
TRBJ2-7,few,TRBV6-6,ASSYSDRLPY
TRBJ1-2,NA,TRBV6-4,ASSDSTRLAGLNGYT
TRBJ2-5,NA,TRBV11-2,ASSFRSDGTQY
TRBJ2-7,NA,TRBV6-5,ASSDGQGATYEQY
TRBJ2-1,NA,TRBV30,AWRRYARSSYNEQF
TRBJ2-7,NA,TRBV6-5,ASSLGRSSYEQY
TRBJ2-3,NA,TRBV9,ASSSRTPSGGFKELY
TRBJ1-2,NA,TRBV25-1,ASSEPTRTGVRGYT
TRBJ2-1,NA,TRBV27,ASTTGQGGYNEQF
TRBJ2-1,once,TRBV7-7,ASSPLASRPYNEQF
TRBJ2-7,NA,TRBV30,AWSDTGQGYEQY
TRBJ2-3,NA,TRBV29-1,SADPQGLAGPRDTQY
TRBJ1-1,few,TRBV27,ASRTGMNTEAF
TRBJ2-1,NA,TRBV19,ASSIPYSYNEQF
TRBJ1-1,NA,TRBV30,AWRDPDRTNTEAF
TRBJ1-5,few,TRBV5-1,ASSLDGTGRGQPQH
TRBJ1-4,once,TRBV29-1,SVGTGLGNEKLF
TRBJ1-3,NA,TRBV19,ASRTGQDSSGNTIY